The 10 T cell receptor beta chains given below trace back to one sample, sequenced in a study of blood T cell repertoires in COVID-19 (dated by TCRdb to 2018 to 2021). The library was generated by the immunoSEQ multiplex PCR assay. Not all clones reach the TCRdb copy of this immuneACCESS table, which keeps in-frame sequences only. Checked studies attribute under half of the gap to unresolved V genes and leave the rest unexplained. In all, the sample holds about 220,000 clones, and 80% to 85% of those were seen once. Jointly, the top ten make up 2.3% of the sample. The sample consisted of peripheral blood. The receptors originated from a woman aged 55-70 years with acute or convalescent COVID-19.

V usage is TRBV19 and J usage is TRBJ2-2; 9 bases match TRBD2. The CDR3 consists of 15 residues. In germline, CDR1 is LNHDA, CDR2 SQIVND (reference sequence). J was trimmed by 4 bases and V by 3 bases; bases with no gene match: 3. The CDR3 here is CASSMKAGGTGELFF. Here the CDR3 DNA reads TGTGCCAGTAGTATGAAAGCGGGGGGCACCGGGGAGCTGTTTTTT.

J is TRBJ1-2 and V is TRBV10-3; D not certain. Trimming cost V 7 bases and J 0 bases, with 9 bases left between them. The CDR3 totals 13 residues. From germline, CDR1 is ENHRY and CDR2 SYGVKD. In nucleotides, the CDR3 is TGTGCCATCAACCGGGAATCTAACTATGGCTACACCTTC. This translates into CAINRESNYGYTF.

The chain carries TRBV27 and TRBJ2-7; maybe TRBD1 (5 bases). V shed 2 bases and J shed 2 bases, with 22 bases lying between them. The CDR3 is 18 residues long. Germline V gives CDR1 MNHEY, CDR2 SMNVEV (reference sequence). For the CDR3, the DNA is TGTGCCAGCAGTTTACGGGCCAGGGCCGCACCGTGGGCCTACGAGCAGTACTTC. The encoded protein is CASSLRARAAPWAYEQYF.

The V gene is TRBV6-5, the J gene TRBJ1-2; 7 positions agree with TRBD1. Per germline, CDR1 MNHEY and CDR2 SVGAGI. The ends lost 8 bases at V and 2 bases at J; junction bases unmatched: 8. The CDR3 runs 14 residues. This CDR3 reads CASGSSGGNYGYTF. CDR3 coding DNA: TGTGCCAGCGGGTCGTCAGGGGGGAACTATGGCTACACCTTC.

This clone has a handful of counts. V and J are TRBV9 and TRBJ2-7; 8 nucleotides agree with TRBD1. This CDR3 has 14 amino acids. Germline CDR1 reads SGDLS; CDR2 reads YYNGEE. The V and J ends lost 3 bases and 3 bases, in that order; junction bases with no gene match: 5. CDR3 in amino acids: CASSALGQDYEQYF. The CDR3 nucleotides read TGTGCCAGCAGCGCATTGGGACAGGACTACGAGCAGTACTTC.

CDR3 sequence: CASSLVDRAQYF. DNA of the CDR3: TGTGCCAGCAGTTTAGTAGACAGGGCCCAGTACTTC. This rearrangement joins TRBV12-3 or TRBV12-4 to TRBJ2-5; 7 bases are a match to TRBD1. The V segment lost 1 base and the J segment 9 bases; nucleotides outside the gene matches: 2. The CDR3 is 12 residues long.

This sequence joins TRBV12-3 or TRBV12-4 and TRBJ2-5; D possibly corresponds to TRBD2 (6 bases). Trimming left V 6 bases short and J 6 bases short, with 14 bases between. CDR3 size: 13 residues. The CDR3 sequence: CASSRVGRQTQYF. Here the CDR3 DNA reads TGTGCCAGCAGCCGGGTGGGGAGGCAGACCCAGTACTTC.

V usage is TRBV20-1 and J usage is TRBJ1-6, with TRBD1 matching over 7 bases. This CDR3 has 14 residues. After removal of 3 bases from V and 10 bases from J, the junction contained 9 bases not matched to a gene. Germline CDR1 is DFQATT and CDR2 is SNEGSKA (reference sequence). CDR3 protein: CSASRGTVMSPLHF. In nucleotides, the CDR3 is TGCAGTGCTAGTCGAGGGACAGTAATGTCACCCCTCCACTTT.

CDR3 DNA sequence: TGTGCCAGCAGCCAAGATTTACAGGCGGGAACTGAAGCTTTCTTT. It encodes CASSQDLQAGTEAFF. This chain uses TRBV3-1 (or the pseudogene TRBV3-2) with TRBJ1-1; perhaps TRBD1 as D (5 bases). Looked up from germline, CDR1 is LGHDT and CDR2 is YNNKEL (reference sequence). The CDR3 consists of 15 residues. V was cut by 0 bases and J by 5 bases, with 13 bases left in between.

The chain has TRBV7-2 and TRBJ2-1; 15 bases map to TRBD2. Germline trimming cut 5 bases from V and 8 bases from J; bases unmatched to any gene: 4. The CDR3 is 15 amino acids. Germline loops: CDR1 SGHTA, CDR2 FQGNSA. The CDR3 DNA follows: TGTGCCAGCAGCAGGACTAGCGGGGGGGCGTATGAGCAGTTCTTC. It codes for CASSRTSGGAYEQFF.